This TCR beta chain is drawn from a study of T cells in Graves' hyperthyroidism and ophthalmopathy. Findings of the study overall: The majority of expanded thyroid clonotypes above 0.001 also appeared in blood.

This clonotype was detected ten times or more. The target antigen is unknown. The CDR3 has 15 amino acids. Germline-derived CDR1 and CDR2 are DFQATT and SNEGSKA (reference sequence). V shed 0 bases and J shed 0 bases, with 12 bases lying between them. Graves' hyperthyroidism was deemed stable given no ophthalmopathy progression within 18 months. Exclusions: uncontrolled infection, other autoimmune disease, pregnancy, lactation. Researchers amplified the TCR beta CDR3 regions from RNA transcripts. When the TCR CDR3 underwent first-round RT-PCR, the HTBI primer set was used. A single record per CDR3 protein comes from TCRdb applying MiXCR to the multiplex PCR reads. Of roughly 720,000 distinct CDR3 sequences in the sample, around a sixth were seen once.

The chain has TRBV20-1 and TRBJ2-7; no clear D. The sequence was obtained from a man aged 50-59 years with Graves' hyperthyroidism. The sequencing input was blood. CDR3 in amino acids: CSARESQKFSYEQYF. DNA for the CDR3: TGCAGTGCTAGAGAATCGCAGAAATTCTCCTACGAGCAGTACTTC.